This entry is about one T cell receptor (beta chain). Its target is unknown. This sample stems from a study of radiotherapy plus CTLA-4 blockade in lung cancer. As for the study in general: Disease control was achieved by less than 40% of patients, and objective responses by over 15%. Regarding the study as a whole: After treatment with radiotherapy plus ipilimumab, TCR clones that came from the tumor expanded in blood.

The assay was immunoSEQ multiplex PCR, and TCRdb's table has in-frame clones only and misses some. The table records about 48,000 clones, 80% to 90% of them present only once. Patients in the study, people with chemo-refractory metastatic non-small-cell lung cancer, received focal radiation plus ipilimumab CTLA-4 blockade. Trimming shortened V by 1 base and J by 0 bases, and 10 bases separated the two germline ends. Germline V lookup: CDR1 SGHRS, CDR2 YFSETQ. The CDR3 loop spans 15 amino acids. The starting material was peripheral blood, obtained from a patient treated with radiotherapy plus ipilimumab. The chain is built from TRBV5-1 and TRBJ1-1; D is undetermined. The sequence was obtained from a human donor with non-small cell lung cancer that progressed on radiotherapy plus ipilimumab. Some clones in this sample may be carry-over from other donors' samples. The CDR3 sequence: CASSLSTNMNTEAFF. As DNA, the CDR3 is TGCGCCAGCAGCTTGTCCACCAACATGAACACTGAAGCTTTCTTT.